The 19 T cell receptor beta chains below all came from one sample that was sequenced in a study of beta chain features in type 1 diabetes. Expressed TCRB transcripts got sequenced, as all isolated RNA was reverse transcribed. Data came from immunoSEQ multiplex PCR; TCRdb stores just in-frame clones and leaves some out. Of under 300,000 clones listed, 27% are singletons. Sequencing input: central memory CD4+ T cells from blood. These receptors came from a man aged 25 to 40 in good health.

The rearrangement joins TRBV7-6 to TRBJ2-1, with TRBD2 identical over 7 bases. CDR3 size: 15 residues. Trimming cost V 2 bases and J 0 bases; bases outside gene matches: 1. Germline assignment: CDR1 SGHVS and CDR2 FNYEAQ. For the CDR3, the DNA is TGTGCCAGCAGCTTACCTAGCGGCTCCTACAATGAGCAGTTCTTC. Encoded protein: CASSLPSGSYNEQFF.

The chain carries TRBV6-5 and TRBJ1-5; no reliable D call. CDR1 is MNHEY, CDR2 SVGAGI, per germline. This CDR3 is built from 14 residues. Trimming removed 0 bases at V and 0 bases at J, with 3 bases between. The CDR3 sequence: CASSYSYSNQPQHF. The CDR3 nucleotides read TGTGCCAGCAGTTACTCGTATAGCAATCAGCCCCAGCATTTT.

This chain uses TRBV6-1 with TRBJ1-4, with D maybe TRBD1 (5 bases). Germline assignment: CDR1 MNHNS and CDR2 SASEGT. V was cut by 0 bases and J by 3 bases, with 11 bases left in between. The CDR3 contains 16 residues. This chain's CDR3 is CASSEARGRANEKLFF. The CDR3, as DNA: TGTGCCAGCAGTGAAGCGAGGGGAAGGGCTAATGAAAAACTGTTTTTT.

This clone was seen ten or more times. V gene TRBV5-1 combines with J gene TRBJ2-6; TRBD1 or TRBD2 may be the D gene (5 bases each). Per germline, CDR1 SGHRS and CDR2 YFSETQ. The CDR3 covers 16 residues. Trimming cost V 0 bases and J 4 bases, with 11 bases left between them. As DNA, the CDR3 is TGCGCCAGCAGCTTGGAGTCCGGGGCCGGGGCCAACGTCCTGACTTTC. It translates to CASSLESGAGANVLTF.

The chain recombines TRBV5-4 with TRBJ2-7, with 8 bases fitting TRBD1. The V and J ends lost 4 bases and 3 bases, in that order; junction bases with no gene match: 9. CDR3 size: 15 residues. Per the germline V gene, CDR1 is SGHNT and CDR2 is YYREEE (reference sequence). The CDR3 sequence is CASSLGQGRIYEQYF. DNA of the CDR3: TGTGCCAGCAGCCTCGGACAGGGACGGATCTACGAGCAGTACTTC.

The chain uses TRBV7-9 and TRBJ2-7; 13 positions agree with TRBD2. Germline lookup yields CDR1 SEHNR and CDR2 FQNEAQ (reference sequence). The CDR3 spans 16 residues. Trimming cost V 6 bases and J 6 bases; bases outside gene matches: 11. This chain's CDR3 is CASRDGLAGVPAEQYF. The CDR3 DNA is TGTGCCAGCAGAGACGGACTAGCGGGAGTCCCCGCCGAGCAGTACTTC.

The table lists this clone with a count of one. The DNA of the CDR3 is TGTGCCAGCAGCGTAGGCTATGAGACCCAGTACTTC. It specifies CASSVGYETQYF. The chain recombines TRBV9 with TRBJ2-5; D gene uncertain. V lost 0 bases and J lost 5, with 5 bases in between. The CDR3 has 12 amino acids. Germline CDR1 and CDR2: SGDLS and YYNGEE.

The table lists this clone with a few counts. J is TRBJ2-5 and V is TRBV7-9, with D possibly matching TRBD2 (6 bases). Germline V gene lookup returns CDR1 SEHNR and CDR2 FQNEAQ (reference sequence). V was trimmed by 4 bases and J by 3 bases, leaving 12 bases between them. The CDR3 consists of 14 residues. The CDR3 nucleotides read TGTGCCAGCAGCTCCCCCCCGGGGGAAGAGACCCAGTACTTC. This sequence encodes CASSSPPGEETQYF. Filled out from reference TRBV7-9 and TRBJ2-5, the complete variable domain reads DTGVSQNPRHKITKRGQNVTFRCDPISEHNRLYWYRQTLGQGPEFLTYFQNEAQLEKSRLLSDRFSAERPKGSFSTLEIQRTEQGDSAMYLCASSSPPGEETQYFGPGTRLLVL.

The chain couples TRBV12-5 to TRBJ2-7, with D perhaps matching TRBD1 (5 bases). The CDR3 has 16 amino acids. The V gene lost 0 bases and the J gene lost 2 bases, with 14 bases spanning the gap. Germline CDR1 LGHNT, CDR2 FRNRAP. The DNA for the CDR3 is TGTGCTAGTGGTTTGGTACCCAAGACAGATACCTACGAGCAGTACTTC. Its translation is CASGLVPKTDTYEQYF. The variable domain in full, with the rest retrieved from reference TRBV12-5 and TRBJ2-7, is DARVTQTPRHKVTEMGQEVTMRCQPILGHNTVFWYRQTMMQGLELLAYFRNRAPLDDSGMPKDRFSAEMPDATLATLKIQPSEPRDSAVYFCASGLVPKTDTYEQYFGPGTRLTVT.

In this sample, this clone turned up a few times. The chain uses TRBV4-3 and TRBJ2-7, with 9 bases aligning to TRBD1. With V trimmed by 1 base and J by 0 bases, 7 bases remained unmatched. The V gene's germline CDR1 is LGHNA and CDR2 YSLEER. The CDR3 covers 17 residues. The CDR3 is CASSQASGQGNSYEQYF. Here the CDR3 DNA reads TGCGCCAGCAGCCAAGCTTCGGGACAGGGTAACTCCTACGAGCAGTACTTC.

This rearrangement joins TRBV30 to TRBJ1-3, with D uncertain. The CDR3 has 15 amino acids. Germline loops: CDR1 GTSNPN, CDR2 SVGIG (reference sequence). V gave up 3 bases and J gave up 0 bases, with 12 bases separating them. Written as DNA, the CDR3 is TGTGCCTGGAGCGTAGGAGTACCCTCTGGAAACACCATATATTTT. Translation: CAWSVGVPSGNTIYF.

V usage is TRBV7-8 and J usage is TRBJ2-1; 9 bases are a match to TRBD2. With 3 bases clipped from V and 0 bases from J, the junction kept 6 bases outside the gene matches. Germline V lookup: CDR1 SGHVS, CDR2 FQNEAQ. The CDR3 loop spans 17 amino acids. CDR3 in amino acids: CASSLKSGGSSYNEQFF. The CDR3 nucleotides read TGTGCCAGCAGCTTGAAGAGCGGGGGGAGCTCCTACAATGAGCAGTTCTTC.

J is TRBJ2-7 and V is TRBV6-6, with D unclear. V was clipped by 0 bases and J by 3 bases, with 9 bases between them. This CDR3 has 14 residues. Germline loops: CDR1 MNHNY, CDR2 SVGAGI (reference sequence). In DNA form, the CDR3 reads TGTGCCAGCAGTTACTCGGAACGGAACTACGAGCAGTACTTC. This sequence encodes CASSYSERNYEQYF.

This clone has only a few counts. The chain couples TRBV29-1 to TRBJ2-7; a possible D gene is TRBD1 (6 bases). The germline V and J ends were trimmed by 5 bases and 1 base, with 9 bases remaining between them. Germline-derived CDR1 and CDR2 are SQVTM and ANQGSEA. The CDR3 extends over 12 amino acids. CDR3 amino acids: CSVYRESYEQYF. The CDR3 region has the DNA TGCAGCGTTTACAGGGAGTCCTACGAGCAGTACTTC.

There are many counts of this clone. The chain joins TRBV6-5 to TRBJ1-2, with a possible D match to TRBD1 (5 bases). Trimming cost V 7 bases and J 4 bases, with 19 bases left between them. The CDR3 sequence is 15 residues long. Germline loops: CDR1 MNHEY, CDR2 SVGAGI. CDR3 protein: CASTPGLGESYGYTF. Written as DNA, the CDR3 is TGTGCCAGCACCCCAGGGTTAGGGGAGTCCTATGGCTACACCTTC.

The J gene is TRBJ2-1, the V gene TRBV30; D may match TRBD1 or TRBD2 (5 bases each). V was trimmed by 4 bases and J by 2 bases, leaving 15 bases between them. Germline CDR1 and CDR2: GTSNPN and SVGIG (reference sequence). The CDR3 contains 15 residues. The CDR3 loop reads CAWTIGDGTYNEQFF. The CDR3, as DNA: TGTGCCTGGACCATTGGGGACGGCACCTACAATGAGCAGTTCTTC.

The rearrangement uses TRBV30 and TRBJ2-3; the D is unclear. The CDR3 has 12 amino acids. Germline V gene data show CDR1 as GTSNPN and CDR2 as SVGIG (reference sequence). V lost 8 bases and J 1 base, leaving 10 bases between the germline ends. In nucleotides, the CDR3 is TGTGCCCACGGACCGCGCACAGATACGCAGTATTTT. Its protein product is CAHGPRTDTQYF. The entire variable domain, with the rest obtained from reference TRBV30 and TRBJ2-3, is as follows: SQTIHQWPATLVQPVGSPLSLECTVEGTSNPNLYWYRQAAGRGLQLLFYSVGIGQISSEVPQNLSASRPQDRQFILSSKKLLLSDSGFYLCAHGPRTDTQYFGPGTRLTVL.

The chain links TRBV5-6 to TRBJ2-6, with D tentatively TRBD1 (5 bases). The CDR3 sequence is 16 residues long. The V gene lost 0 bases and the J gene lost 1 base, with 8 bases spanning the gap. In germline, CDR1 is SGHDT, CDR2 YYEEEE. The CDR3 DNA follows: TGTGCCAGCAGCTTGGCCCCAGGGTCTGGGGCCAACGTCCTGACTTTC. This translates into CASSLAPGSGANVLTF. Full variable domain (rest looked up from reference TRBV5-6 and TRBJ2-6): DAGVTQSPTHLIKTRGQQVTLRCSPKSGHDTVSWYQQALGQGPQFIFQYYEEEERQRGNFPDRFSGHQFPNYSSELNVNALLLGDSALYLCASSLAPGSGANVLTFGAGSRLTVL.

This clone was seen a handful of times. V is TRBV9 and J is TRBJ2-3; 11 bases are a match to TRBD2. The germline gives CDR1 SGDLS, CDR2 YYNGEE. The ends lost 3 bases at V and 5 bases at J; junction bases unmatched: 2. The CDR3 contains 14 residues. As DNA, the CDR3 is TGTGCCAGCAGCGCCGGACTAGCGGGAGATACGCAGTATTTT. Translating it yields CASSAGLAGDTQYF.